This is a list of T cell receptor beta chains from one sample in a study of blood T cell repertoires in COVID-19. TCRdb's copy holds only in-frame clones and misses some; the assay was immunoSEQ multiplex PCR. The sample records some 200,000 clones, more than 75% being singletons. The specimen sequenced was peripheral blood. The receptor source for this set is a woman aged 70 to 79 with COVID-19, enrolled during active disease. Both conserved end residues are part of each CDR3. Fields, in order: V gene, clone size, J gene, D gene, CDR3 DNA, CDR3 protein. The D gene is left open where the match is weak. Clone size is given for some rows only: seen once, a few or many times, or a class if the clone is expanded.

TRBV18	-	TRBJ2-1	TRBD2	TGTGCCAGCTCACCGGGGACTAGCGCCTACAATGAGCAGTTCTTC	CASSPGTSAYNEQFF
TRBV28	-	TRBJ1-1	TRBD1	TGTGCCAGCAGTTTACTCCCGGGACAGGGGGCTTGGGGTGAAGCTTTCTTT	CASSLLPGQGAWGEAFF
TRBV19	-	TRBJ2-5	-	TGTGCCAGTAGTATTGCCGGGTTCGAGACCCAGTACTTC	CASSIAGFETQYF
TRBV18	-	TRBJ1-5	-	TGTGCCAGCTCAGGCAGTGATAGCAATCAGCCCCAGCATTTT	CASSGSDSNQPQHF
TRBV28	-	TRBJ1-5	-	TGTGCCAGCAGTCGTCCACGGGGCAATCAGCCCCAGCATTTT	CASSRPRGNQPQHF
TRBV9	-	TRBJ2-3	-	TGTGCCAGCAGCGTAACGGTACGGGTGGATACGCAGTATTTT	CASSVTVRVDTQYF
TRBV29-1	once	TRBJ1-2	-	TGCAGCGTTGAACAGGCCGCCAGGCACACCTTC	CSVEQAARHTF
TRBV2	-	TRBJ2-1	TRBD2	TGTGCCAGCAGAGGAGGGACTAGCGGGAGGGCCTTGACCTCCAATGAGCAGTTCTTC	CASRGGTSGRALTSNEQFF
TRBV28	-	TRBJ2-7	TRBD1	TGTGCCAGCAGTTCCGGGACAGGGAAGTACGAGCAGTACTTC	CASSSGTGKYEQYF
TRBV28	once	TRBJ1-4	TRBD1	TGTGCCAGCGGGACAGCCGAGGTGCGAGGTGAAAAACTGTTTTTT	CASGTAEVRGEKLFF
TRBV19	-	TRBJ1-2	-	TGTGCCAGTAGTATACGGGGAAGGTATGGCTACACCTTC	CASSIRGRYGYTF
TRBV10-3	once	TRBJ2-2	TRBD1	TGTGCCACCAAGGGGACAGGGGGCACCGGGGAGCTGTTTTTT	CATKGTGGTGELFF
TRBV2	-	TRBJ1-3	-	TGTGCCAGCAGGGCAGGGGTCTCTGGAAACACCATATATTTT	CASRAGVSGNTIYF
TRBV7-9	-	TRBJ2-3	-	TGTGCCAGCAGCTTAGCGGGAGTCATTAGCACAGATACGCAGTATTTT	CASSLAGVISTDTQYF
TRBV28	-	TRBJ1-1	TRBD1	TGTGCCAGCAGTTATCTTGGTCGACAGGGCGCCACTGAAGCTTTCTTT	CASSYLGRQGATEAFF
TRBV4-3	-	TRBJ2-7	TRBD2	TGCGCCAGCAGCCAAGAGGCTAGCGGGAGAGGATTGAGGAACGAGCAGTACTTC	CASSQEASGRGLRNEQYF
TRBV7-2	-	TRBJ2-7	-	TGTGCCAGCAGCTTACAGGGCGCCTACGAGCAGTACTTC	CASSLQGAYEQYF
TRBV19	-	TRBJ1-3	TRBD1	TGTGCCAGTAGCACAGGGGCAGGAAACACCATATATTTT	CASSTGAGNTIYF
TRBV7-3	-	TRBJ1-1	TRBD1	TGTGCCAGCAGCCGGACAGGGGGCAACACTGAAGCTTTCTTT	CASSRTGGNTEAFF
TRBV6-4	many	TRBJ2-3	TRBD2	TGTGCCAGCAGTGCCGCGGGAGACGGCACAGATACGCAGTATTTT	CASSAAGDGTDTQYF
TRBV29-1	-	TRBJ2-5	-	TGCAGCGTCGAGGGCGGCAAGGAGACCCAGTACTTC	CSVEGGKETQYF
TRBV6-1	-	TRBJ1-1	-	TGTGCCAGCAGTGAAGAGCAGGCGGGGGTTGGTGAAGCTTTCTTT	CASSEEQAGVGEAFF
TRBV7-9	-	TRBJ2-3	TRBD2	TGTGCCAGCAGCTTGACTAGCGGCTTAAACCCGGATACGCAGTATTTT	CASSLTSGLNPDTQYF
TRBV5-1	-	TRBJ2-7	TRBD1	TGCGCCAGCAGCTCGGGGACAGGGAACGAGCAGTACTTC	CASSSGTGNEQYF
TRBV19	-	TRBJ1-3	TRBD1	TGTGCCAGTAGTGCCAGGGGTAGGACAGGGACGTCTGGAAACACCATATATTTT	CASSARGRTGTSGNTIYF